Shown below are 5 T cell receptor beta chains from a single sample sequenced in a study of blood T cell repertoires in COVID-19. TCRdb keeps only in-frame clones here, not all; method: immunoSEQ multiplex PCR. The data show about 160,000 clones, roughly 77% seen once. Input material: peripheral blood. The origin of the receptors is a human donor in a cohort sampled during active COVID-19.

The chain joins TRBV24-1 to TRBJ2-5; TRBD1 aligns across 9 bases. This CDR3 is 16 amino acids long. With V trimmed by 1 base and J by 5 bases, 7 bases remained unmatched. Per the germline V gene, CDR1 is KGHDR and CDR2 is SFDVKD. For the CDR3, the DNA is TGTGCCACCAGTGATTTCGGCCGGACAGGGGTGGAGACCCAGTACTTC. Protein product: CATSDFGRTGVETQYF.

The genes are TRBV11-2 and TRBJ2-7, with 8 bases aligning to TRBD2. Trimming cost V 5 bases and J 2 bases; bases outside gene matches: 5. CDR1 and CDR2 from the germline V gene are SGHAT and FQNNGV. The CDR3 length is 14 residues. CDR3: CASSPGGGPYEQYF. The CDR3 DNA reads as TGTGCCAGCAGCCCCGGGGGGGGCCCCTACGAGCAGTACTTC. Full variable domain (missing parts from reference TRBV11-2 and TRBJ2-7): EAGVAQSPRYKIIEKRQSVAFWCNPISGHATLYWYQQILGQGPKLLIQFQNNGVVDDSQLPKDRFSAERLKGVDSTLKIQPAKLEDSAVYLCASSPGGGPYEQYFGPGTRLTVT.

The DNA for the CDR3 is TGTGCCAGCAGCTTAGGTGTGGGAGGGAAAGAGACCCAGTACTTC. Translation: CASSLGVGGKETQYF. The chain is built from TRBV7-2 and TRBJ2-5; 7 bases are a match to TRBD2. Germline V lookup: CDR1 SGHTA, CDR2 FQGNSA. The CDR3 length is 15 residues. The trim removed 1 base at V and 3 bases at J, leaving 5 bases unmatched.

The DNA of the CDR3 is TGTGCCAGCAGTTCCGGGACAGCTCGCTCTGGGGCCAACGTCCTGACTTTC. Translated, it gives CASSSGTARSGANVLTF. The V gene is TRBV2, the J gene TRBJ2-6; 7 bases map to TRBD1. The CDR3 has 17 residues. Germline CDR1 reads SNHLY; CDR2 reads FYNNEI. The J segment lost 0 bases and the V segment lost 5 bases, leaving 7 bases of the junction unmatched.

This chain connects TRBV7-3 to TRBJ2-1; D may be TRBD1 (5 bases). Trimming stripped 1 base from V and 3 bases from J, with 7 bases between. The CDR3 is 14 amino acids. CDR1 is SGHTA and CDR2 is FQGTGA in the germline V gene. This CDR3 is CASSLRGGYNEQFF. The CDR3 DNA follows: TGTGCCAGCAGCTTAAGGGGCGGCTACAATGAGCAGTTCTTC.